The rows below give T cell receptor beta chains drawn from one sample of a study of blood T cell repertoires in COVID-19. Measured with immunoSEQ multiplex PCR; TCRdb has only the in-frame clones, and not every one. The sample has some 130,000 clones; roughly 90% are singletons. Material for sequencing was peripheral blood. The receptors stem from a man between 50 and 59 years old with active COVID-19. Both conserved end residues are part of each CDR3. Each record gives: V gene, clone size, D gene, J gene, CDR3 DNA, CDR3 protein. D genes are given only for firm matches. For some rows the clone size is stated as once, few or many, or as a class when expanded; others skip it.

V gene: TRBV6-5
clone size: once
D gene: TRBD2
J gene: TRBJ2-1
CDR3 DNA: TGTGCCAGCAGTTCCCTCGCCGGCGGGGGATACAATGAGCAGTTCTTC
CDR3 protein: CASSSLAGGGYNEQFF

V gene: TRBV5-8
clone size: -
D gene: -
J gene: TRBJ1-2
CDR3 DNA: TGTGCCAGCAGCATGCTCCGGGACTATGGCTACACCTTC
CDR3 protein: CASSMLRDYGYTF

V gene: TRBV2
clone size: few
D gene: -
J gene: TRBJ1-5
CDR3 DNA: TGTGCCAGCAGTGAACAGGGAAACAATCAGCCCCAGCATTTT
CDR3 protein: CASSEQGNNQPQHF

V gene: TRBV3-1/TRBV3-2
clone size: -
D gene: -
J gene: TRBJ1-4
CDR3 DNA: TGTGCCAGCGGATACAGGAAGACTAATGAAAAACTGTTTTTT
CDR3 protein: CASGYRKTNEKLFF

V gene: TRBV7-9
clone size: -
D gene: TRBD1
J gene: TRBJ2-2
CDR3 DNA: TGTGCCAGCAGCCCAGGGGGTGCGGACACCGGGGAGCTGTTTTTT
CDR3 protein: CASSPGGADTGELFF

V gene: TRBV9
clone size: -
D gene: TRBD1
J gene: TRBJ2-6
CDR3 DNA: TGTGCCAGCAGCGCCCAGGGGCAGGGGGCGCCCGGGGCCAACGTCCTGACTTTC
CDR3 protein: CASSAQGQGAPGANVLTF

V gene: TRBV5-1
clone size: -
D gene: TRBD1
J gene: TRBJ2-1
CDR3 DNA: TGCGCCAGCAGCACAGGACAGGCCTACAATGAGCAGTTCTTC
CDR3 protein: CASSTGQAYNEQFF

V gene: TRBV4-1
clone size: -
D gene: -
J gene: TRBJ2-6
CDR3 DNA: TGCGCCAGCAGTCGAGACAGCTCTGGGGCCAACGTCCTGACTTTC
CDR3 protein: CASSRDSSGANVLTF

V gene: TRBV14
clone size: -
D gene: -
J gene: TRBJ1-2
CDR3 DNA: TGTGCCAGCAGCCCGCTGCGGGGGGACATCTATGGCTACACCTTC
CDR3 protein: CASSPLRGDIYGYTF

V gene: TRBV7-8
clone size: once
D gene: -
J gene: TRBJ2-2
CDR3 DNA: TGTGCCAGCAGCTCAGGGGACAACCCTAACACCGGGGAGCTGTTTTTT
CDR3 protein: CASSSGDNPNTGELFF

V gene: TRBV18
clone size: -
D gene: TRBD1
J gene: TRBJ2-3
CDR3 DNA: TGTGCCAGCTCACCACCCACAGGGGGCATGACAGATACGCAGTATTTT
CDR3 protein: CASSPPTGGMTDTQYF

V gene: TRBV7-9
clone size: -
D gene: -
J gene: TRBJ1-2
CDR3 DNA: TGTGCCAGCAGCTTTACGACAGCTAGCTATGGCTACACCTTC
CDR3 protein: CASSFTTASYGYTF

V gene: TRBV2
clone size: -
D gene: -
J gene: TRBJ1-3
CDR3 DNA: TGTGCCAGCAAGTACATGCAAGAAGCTGGAAACACCATATATTTT
CDR3 protein: CASKYMQEAGNTIYF

V gene: TRBV11-3
clone size: -
D gene: -
J gene: TRBJ1-6
CDR3 DNA: TGTGCCAGCAGCGTTATGGGCGGGGAACCCCTCCACTTT
CDR3 protein: CASSVMGGEPLHF

V gene: TRBV27
clone size: -
D gene: -
J gene: TRBJ2-3
CDR3 DNA: TGTGCCAGCAGTCAAACCTACACAGATACGCAGTATTTT
CDR3 protein: CASSQTYTDTQYF

V gene: TRBV6-5
clone size: -
D gene: TRBD1
J gene: TRBJ1-2
CDR3 DNA: TGTGCCAGCACCCCGGACAGGGGCCCCTATGGCTACACCTTC
CDR3 protein: CASTPDRGPYGYTF

V gene: TRBV5-1
clone size: few
D gene: -
J gene: TRBJ1-1
CDR3 DNA: TGCGCCAGCACAACGGGGAGGGGGAACACTGAAGCTTTCTTT
CDR3 protein: CASTTGRGNTEAFF

V gene: TRBV5-4
clone size: -
D gene: TRBD2
J gene: TRBJ2-3
CDR3 DNA: TGTGCCAGCAGCTTAAAACTAGCGGGAGGCGGAGATACGCAGTATTTT
CDR3 protein: CASSLKLAGGGDTQYF

V gene: TRBV5-6
clone size: -
D gene: TRBD1
J gene: TRBJ2-7
CDR3 DNA: TGTGCCAGCAGCTTGGGGGCAGGGGGTTTCTACGAGCAGTACTTC
CDR3 protein: CASSLGAGGFYEQYF

V gene: TRBV6-4
clone size: -
D gene: TRBD1
J gene: TRBJ1-2
CDR3 DNA: TGTGCCAGCAGCGGGACAGCCCAGGGTGGCTACACCTTC
CDR3 protein: CASSGTAQGGYTF

V gene: TRBV6-1
clone size: -
D gene: TRBD1
J gene: TRBJ1-2
CDR3 DNA: TGTGCCAGCAGGGAGGCTCGGGACAGGGAGGTCTACACCTTC
CDR3 protein: CASREARDREVYTF

V gene: TRBV2
clone size: few
D gene: TRBD2
J gene: TRBJ2-7
CDR3 DNA: TGTGCCAGCAGTGAATGGACTAGCCGTACCTACGAGCAGTACTTC
CDR3 protein: CASSEWTSRTYEQYF

V gene: TRBV19
clone size: -
D gene: -
J gene: TRBJ1-1
CDR3 DNA: TGTGCCAGTAGTGAGGAGGGTTACACTGAAGCTTTCTTT
CDR3 protein: CASSEEGYTEAFF

V gene: TRBV2
clone size: -
D gene: -
J gene: TRBJ1-1
CDR3 DNA: TGTGCCAGCAAACTGGGGGGGAAGGCTGAAGCTTTCTTT
CDR3 protein: CASKLGGKAEAFF

V gene: TRBV7-3
clone size: -
D gene: -
J gene: TRBJ1-1
CDR3 DNA: TGTGCCAGCAGCATAATGGGAGGTGGGGACACTGAAGCTTTCTTT
CDR3 protein: CASSIMGGGDTEAFF

V gene: TRBV19
clone size: -
D gene: TRBD2
J gene: TRBJ2-1
CDR3 DNA: TGTGCCAGTAGTATTTTCGGACTAGCGGACAATGAGCAGTTCTTC
CDR3 protein: CASSIFGLADNEQFF

V gene: TRBV5-5
clone size: -
D gene: TRBD1
J gene: TRBJ1-5
CDR3 DNA: TGTGCCAGCAGCGACAGGGGAAGCAATCAGCCCCAGCATTTT
CDR3 protein: CASSDRGSNQPQHF

V gene: TRBV5-1
clone size: -
D gene: TRBD1
J gene: TRBJ2-3
CDR3 DNA: TGCGCCAGTATGGCAGGGGGTAAGGATACGCAGTATTTT
CDR3 protein: CASMAGGKDTQYF

V gene: TRBV12-5
clone size: -
D gene: -
J gene: TRBJ2-5
CDR3 DNA: TGTGCTAGTGGTTCGCAAGAGACCCAGTACTTC
CDR3 protein: CASGSQETQYF

V gene: TRBV19
clone size: few
D gene: -
J gene: TRBJ2-1
CDR3 DNA: TGTGCCAGTAGTATTGTGTGGGGGGGCCACTACAATGAGCAGTTCTTC
CDR3 protein: CASSIVWGGHYNEQFF

V gene: TRBV18
clone size: few
D gene: -
J gene: TRBJ2-1
CDR3 DNA: TGTGCCAGCTCACCACCTGGGAGGACATACAATGAGCAGTTCTTC
CDR3 protein: CASSPPGRTYNEQFF

V gene: TRBV7-2
clone size: -
D gene: -
J gene: TRBJ2-5
CDR3 DNA: TGTGCCAGTTCCGGGTACCAAGAGACCCAGTACTTC
CDR3 protein: CASSGYQETQYF

V gene: TRBV20-1
clone size: -
D gene: -
J gene: TRBJ1-1
CDR3 DNA: TGCAGTGCCTGGGAGAGGACTGAAGCTTTCTTT
CDR3 protein: CSAWERTEAFF

V gene: TRBV6-5
clone size: -
D gene: TRBD1
J gene: TRBJ1-6
CDR3 DNA: TGTGCCAGCAGTCGACCGGGACAGATGCTTTCACCCCTCCACTTT
CDR3 protein: CASSRPGQMLSPLHF

V gene: TRBV4-1
clone size: once
D gene: TRBD2
J gene: TRBJ2-4
CDR3 DNA: TGCGCCAGCAGCCAAGATATCAGGACTAGCGGGGGGGCGGTTGGCAAAAACATTCAGTACTTC
CDR3 protein: CASSQDIRTSGGAVGKNIQYF

V gene: TRBV1
clone size: -
D gene: -
J gene: TRBJ2-5
CDR3 DNA: TGCACCAGCAGCCCTCGCAGCCCCCAGCGGGGGGGGCATCAAGAGACCCAGTACTTC
CDR3 protein: CTSSPRSPQRGGHQETQYF

V gene: TRBV25-1
clone size: few
D gene: -
J gene: TRBJ1-2
CDR3 DNA: TGTGCCAGCAGTGAACGCCGGGAGGGCTATGGCTACACCTTC
CDR3 protein: CASSERREGYGYTF

V gene: TRBV2
clone size: -
D gene: TRBD1
J gene: TRBJ1-5
CDR3 DNA: TGTGCCAGCACTCAACAGGGGGCTCATCAGCCCCAGCATTTT
CDR3 protein: CASTQQGAHQPQHF

V gene: TRBV6-5
clone size: once
D gene: -
J gene: TRBJ1-5
CDR3 DNA: TGTGCCAGCTCGCAGGGCAATCAGCCCCAGCATTTT
CDR3 protein: CASSQGNQPQHF

V gene: TRBV2
clone size: -
D gene: TRBD2
J gene: TRBJ2-1
CDR3 DNA: TGTGCCAGCAGTGAATTGCGGGGGACCTACTCTGAGCAGTTCTTC
CDR3 protein: CASSELRGTYSEQFF

V gene: TRBV5-4
clone size: -
D gene: TRBD2
J gene: TRBJ2-1
CDR3 DNA: TGTGCCAGCAACGCCGGGACTAGCGGGAGCAGAAATGAGCAGTTCTTC
CDR3 protein: CASNAGTSGSRNEQFF

V gene: TRBV18
clone size: -
D gene: TRBD2
J gene: TRBJ2-1
CDR3 DNA: TGTGCCAGCTCACCCCGGGGGGGGAGCTCCTACAATGAGCAGTTCTTC
CDR3 protein: CASSPRGGSSYNEQFF

V gene: TRBV5-4
clone size: -
D gene: TRBD1
J gene: TRBJ2-5
CDR3 DNA: TGTGCCAGCAGCTTGGGACAGGGATACCAAGAGACCCAGTACTTC
CDR3 protein: CASSLGQGYQETQYF

V gene: TRBV27
clone size: once
D gene: TRBD1
J gene: TRBJ1-6
CDR3 DNA: TGTGCCAGCAGTCTTGACAGGGTAAATTCACCCCTCCACTTT
CDR3 protein: CASSLDRVNSPLHF

V gene: TRBV14
clone size: -
D gene: -
J gene: TRBJ2-7
CDR3 DNA: TGTGCCAGCAGTTCGGACTCGAATACCTACGAGCAGTACTTC
CDR3 protein: CASSSDSNTYEQYF

V gene: TRBV25-1
clone size: -
D gene: -
J gene: TRBJ2-5
CDR3 DNA: TGTGCCAGCTCCAGATCCCCAGAGACCCAGTACTTC
CDR3 protein: CASSRSPETQYF

V gene: TRBV2
clone size: -
D gene: -
J gene: TRBJ2-1
CDR3 DNA: TGTGCCAGCAGTGATGGCCAACTATCCTACAATGAGCAGTTCTTC
CDR3 protein: CASSDGQLSYNEQFF

V gene: TRBV6-5
clone size: few
D gene: -
J gene: TRBJ1-3
CDR3 DNA: TGTGCCAGCAGCGGTGACAGGGGAAACACCATATATTTT
CDR3 protein: CASSGDRGNTIYF

V gene: TRBV30
clone size: -
D gene: -
J gene: TRBJ1-3
CDR3 DNA: TGTGCCTGGACCCTGCGGCGAACTGACTCTGGAAACACCATATATTTT
CDR3 protein: CAWTLRRTDSGNTIYF